This T cell receptor (beta chain) came from a study of OX40 agonist ivuxolimab in advanced cancers. Regarding the research as a whole: Ivuxolimab, which targeted the costimulatory receptor OX40 (CD134), was an agonistic, fully human IgG2 monoclonal antibody. The point of sequencing TCRbeta in the periphery was to test whether ivuxolimab changed TCR sequence diversity and drove clonal T-cell expansion. Of the roughly 54 dose-escalation patients, hepatocellular carcinoma was present in around 19, melanoma in some 15, renal cell carcinoma in 9 and head and neck cancer in 9. Intravenous ivuxolimab was administered to patients every 2 weeks at six dose levels: 0.01, 0.1, 0.3, 1.5, 3 and 10 mg/kg. The paper covers the monotherapy dose-escalation part of the phase I ivuxolimab trial, which included N = 52 patients. Prior anti-PD-1, anti-PD-L1 or anti-CTLA-4 therapy was permitted, and 30% to 45% of dose-escalation patients had received checkpoint inhibitors. In the dose-escalation cohort, 65% to 85% of patients were male, and the mean age was roughly 60 years with a range of roughly 20 to 85. Three dose-escalation patients achieved partial responses, one with hepatocellular carcinoma and two with cutaneous melanoma.

Points the paper makes about the study in general: In the 0.1-3.0 mg/kg groups, partial responders had among the lowest normalized peripheral clonal expansion, particularly in CD8+ T cells. At doses of 0.1 to 3.0 mg/kg, clonal expansion of both CD4+ and CD8+ T cells in blood was seen between baseline and week 6. On average, CD8+ T cells showed more expanded clones than CD4+ T cells after ivuxolimab. Low levels of normalized T-cell clonal expansion were also shown by some nonresponding patients. The antigen specificity of the peripheral T cells that underwent clonal expansion was not determined.

Worth noting for this clone: Its antigen specificity is not known. Nothing much larger sits one base from this clone, and base qualities are not available.

The germline V gene sets CDR1 to SGHAT and CDR2 to FQNNGV. The CDR3 covers 14 residues, taking in both the cysteine and the phenylalanine. CDR3 DNA only is kept here, 42 bases in frame from base 1. The germline V end is reduced by 4 bases and the J end by 4 bases; junction bases left unmatched: 4. Patients with autoimmune disease history or receiving systemic immunosuppression were excluded from the trial. Peripheral blood for TCR sequencing was collected from all dose cohorts at baseline, on cycle 4 day 1, and on cycle 7 day 1. Samples came from an open-label, multicenter, first-in-human phase I dose-escalation trial of ivuxolimab. Adults with locally advanced or metastatic melanoma, renal cell, hepatocellular, or head and neck squamous cell carcinoma were enrolled in the trial. CD4+ and CD8+ T cells were sorted separately from peripheral blood before TCR sequencing. Genomic DNA was extracted from sorted cells for sequencing of the TCRbeta CDR3 region. The immunoSEQ Assay was used for sequencing of TCRbeta CDR3 regions. TCRdb holds this immuneACCESS table with in-frame rearrangements only. Some clones are missing; in checked studies, unresolved V genes explain under half, and the rest has no known cause. The sample records about 62,000 clones, around 85% of which are singletons. Of the sample, about 4.2% is held by the ten largest clones.

The clonotype originates from an adult with an advanced solid tumor such as melanoma, head and neck, liver or kidney cancer. Rearrangement joined TRBV11-2 to TRBJ2-7; a stretch of 10 junction bases matches TRBD1. The sequencing used CD4+ or CD8+ T cells sorted from blood, collected in a trial of the OX40 agonist ivuxolimab. The CDR3 in this case is CASSSGTGEYEQYF. The DNA sequence is as follows: TGTGCCAGCAGCTCGGGGACAGGGGAATACGAGCAGTACTTC. Reference TRBV11-2 and TRBJ2-7 proteins supply the regions before and after the CDR3; the full variable domain is: EAGVAQSPRYKIIEKRQSVAFWCNPISGHATLYWYQQILGQGPKLLIQFQNNGVVDDSQLPKDRFSAERLKGVDSTLKIQPAKLEDSAVYLCASSSGTGEYEQYFGPGTRLTVT.